This record concerns one T cell receptor (beta chain) sequence. The antigen this receptor binds is unknown. No clone much larger than this one lies a single base away; base qualities are absent. Measured from the cysteine to the phenylalanine, the CDR3 is 14 residues long. The entry retains the CDR3 DNA only, 42 bases that are in frame from base 1. CDR1 SGHTA and CDR2 FQGTGA were looked up in the germline V gene. Trimming leaves V shorter by 8 bases and J shorter by 4 bases, with the junction holding 8 bases beyond the gene matches. The data stem from a study of blood T cell repertoires in COVID-19 (dated by TCRdb to 2018 to 2021). For the wider study: Collaborator samples came from the United States, Italy and Spain and covered acute and convalescent phases of COVID-19. Samples came from the ongoing ImmuneRACE study (first 160 participants) plus 1,254 subjects from 6 global collaborators. HLA class I and class II types, where available, came from metadata supplied by the sample provider rather than from assay-based typing. Subjects who had been exposed to COVID-19, were actively infected with it, or had recovered from it provided the deeply sampled blood TCRbeta repertoires that made up the dataset. Sample metadata almost always included a de-identified subject ID, COVID-19 status, age in years and sex. A freely available public database, intended as a resource for researchers studying the immune response to SARS-CoV-2, is where the repertoires were released. The prospective study material was composed of cDNA or gDNA derived from T cells, B-cell-depleted T cells, or PBMCs. What the authors observed across the whole study: Clinical and demographic metadata were provided uncurated, with the amount varying by source and participant.

Whole blood was collected in K2EDTA tubes by collaborating institutions according to the institutions' own protocols. For TCRbeta analysis, collaborators shipped samples in one of three forms: frozen whole blood, isolated PBMCs, or DNA extracted from either of those sample types. TCRbeta CDR3 regions were amplified from genomic DNA by means of the immunoSEQ Assay, a bias-controlled multiplex PCR. In the paper's pipeline: Nucleated cell counts per sample were estimated from amplification of reference gene primers within the assay. To quantify the absolute abundance of each unique TCRbeta CDR3 rearrangement, sequence reads were collapsed and filtered. For each sample, productive Simpson clonality was calculated by taking the square root of Simpson's diversity index across productive rearrangements. The table was pulled from immuneACCESS by TCRdb, which kept in-frame rearrangements only. Such tables lose some clones; where checked, under half of the loss comes from unresolved V genes, and the rest has no known cause. That table is the source of V, J and clone size, and D and trimming were worked out from the DNA. This sample lists tens of thousands of clones; about four fifths were detected once. The ten largest account for less than 25% of the sample.

The sample taken for sequencing was peripheral blood. This receptor was taken from a human donor with acute or convalescent COVID-19. The donor label of this sample is uncertain. The rearrangement combines TRBV7-3 with TRBJ2-3, and 8 junctional nucleotides match TRBD1. The nucleotide sequence reads TGTGCCAGCGGACAGGGCGGTTACGCAGATACGCAGTATTTT. The encoded protein is CASGQGGYADTQYF.